The sample holds a few counts of the clone carrying this T cell receptor beta chain. Antigen unknown. This entry comes from a study of somatic mutations in cytotoxic T cells in rheumatoid arthritis. Study observations and caveats: Exceedance of 20% of CD8+ cells by the largest CD8+ clone occurred in about an eighth of the 65 patients. Nothing was done to adjust for multiple comparisons when TRBV07 showed up slightly less in rheumatoid arthritis patients.

Study processing details: Large patient CD8+ clones, those above 1%, rarely matched published virus-specific TCRB sequences. Libraries were prepared by immunoSEQ multiplex PCR; TCRdb keeps only in-frame clonotypes and omits some of them. Clone size and the V and J calls come from that table; the DNA yielded D and trimming. This table holds 15,000 to 20,000 clones, 75% to 90% found once. Germline loops: CDR1 SGHDT, CDR2 YYEEEE. V dropped 2 bases and J dropped 5; count of bases not matched to a gene: 8. This CDR3 has 15 amino acids. The sequence derives from an adult with rheumatoid arthritis. The chain recombines TRBV5-6 with TRBJ1-2; 8 bases fit TRBD1. Sequencing input: CD8+ T cells sorted from blood. CDR3 nucleotide sequence: TGTGCCAGCAGCTTCGGGACAGGAGGGCTATATGGCTACACCTTC. It specifies CASSFGTGGLYGYTF.